This T cell receptor beta chain was sequenced in a study of regulatory T cells in long-lasting Graves disease. Combining iRepertoire HTBI primers with Arm-PCR of CDR3 regions, the authors built TCR beta libraries. Using its own MiXCR run on the multiplex PCR reads, TCRdb lists one record per CDR3 protein. The table lists roughly 450,000 distinct CDR3 sequences, around a quarter of them singletons. Ten or more counts support this clonotype. V lost 5 bases and J 1 base, leaving 9 bases between the germline ends. This CDR3 contains 14 residues. Germline V gene lookup returns CDR1 MNHNS and CDR2 SASEGT. The time point: persistent/refractory GD, antithyroid drugs over 5 years with positive TRAb. RNA extracted from PBMCs served as the sequencing template.

The chain combines TRBV6-1 with TRBJ2-4; D unresolved. The material was peripheral blood mononuclear cells (PBMCs), obtained when the disease was refractory, from a patient treated with antithyroid drugs. This receptor was obtained from a female donor with Graves disease. The CDR3 loop is CASSSIDAKNIQYF. For the CDR3, the DNA is TGTGCCAGCAGTAGCATAGACGCCAAAAACATTCAGTACTTC.